This T cell receptor (beta chain) derives from a study of T cell changes during pregnancy in multiple sclerosis. Measured with immunoSEQ multiplex PCR; TCRdb has only the in-frame clones, and not every one. The sample carries 80,000 or so clones, approximately 93% recorded once. This CDR3 is 12 amino acids long. Per germline, CDR1 MNHEY and CDR2 SVGAGI. V was pared by 5 bases and J by 9 bases, with 11 bases between. This clone was counted a single time. V usage is TRBV6-5 and J usage is TRBJ2-1; a possible D gene is TRBD2 (6 bases). Material: peripheral blood, obtained in the second trimester of pregnancy. This sequence was found in a female donor in good health, enrolled as a control in a pregnancy study. The CDR3 nucleotides are TGTGCCAGCAGTCAGGGAGCGGGTGAGCAGTTCTTC. It yields the protein CASSQGAGEQFF.